The T cell receptor beta chain under discussion was sequenced for a study of Ad26.COV2.S vaccination and SARS-CoV-2 variants. Overall study context: A participant enrolled in the COV1001 Ad26.COV2.S trial arm provided the sample. Each vaccinee took Ad26.COV2.S intramuscularly, once or twice 56 days apart.

As to treatment: 19 received Ad26.COV2.S at low or high dose, single or two shots; about 5 received placebo; per-sample allocation not given. Following the first vaccine or placebo injection, samples were taken on day 63. This person who donated was an adult of 18-55 years in Boston. Built on an Ad26 vector, the vaccine expressed Wuhan-strain SARS-CoV-2 spike. The germline CDR1 and CDR2 sequences are LNHNV and YYDKDF (reference sequence). Trimming cost V 0 bases and J 5 bases; bases outside gene matches: 10. CDR3 size: 18 residues. Produced via immunoSEQ multiplex PCR; TCRdb's table is partial and in-frame only. Of some 250,000 clones in the sample, 88% are singletons; the top ten hold about 10%.

The J gene is TRBJ2-5, the V gene TRBV15; 12 bases align to TRBD2. This specimen was peripheral blood, taken in a trial of Ad26.COV2.S vaccine versus placebo. The TCR originated in a person aged 18-60 years who received the Ad26.COV2.S COVID-19 vaccine or a placebo. The CDR3 DNA is TGTGCCACCAGCAGAGATCAGGCTAGCGGGGGGGCCGGGGAGACCCAGTACTTC. Protein: CATSRDQASGGAGETQYF.